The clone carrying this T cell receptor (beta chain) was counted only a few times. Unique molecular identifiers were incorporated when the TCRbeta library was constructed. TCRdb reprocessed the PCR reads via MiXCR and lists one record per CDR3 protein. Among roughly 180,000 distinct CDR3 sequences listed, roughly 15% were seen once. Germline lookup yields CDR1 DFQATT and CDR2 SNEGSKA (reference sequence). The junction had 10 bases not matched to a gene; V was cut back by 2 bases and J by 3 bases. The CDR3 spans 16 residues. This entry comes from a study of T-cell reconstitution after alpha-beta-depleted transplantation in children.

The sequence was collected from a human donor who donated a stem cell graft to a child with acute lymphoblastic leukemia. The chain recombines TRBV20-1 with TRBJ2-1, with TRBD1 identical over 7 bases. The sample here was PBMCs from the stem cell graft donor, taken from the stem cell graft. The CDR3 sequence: CSARPTGDVIYNEQFF. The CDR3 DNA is TGCAGTGCTAGACCCACAGGGGATGTAATCTACAATGAGCAGTTCTTC.